This TCR beta chain was recorded in a study of breast tumors, draining lymph nodes, adjacent tissues. A single record per CDR3 protein comes from TCRdb applying MiXCR to the multiplex PCR reads. The sample holds over 100,000 distinct CDR3 sequences, 20% to 25% seen once. Samples came from axillary lymph nodes draining the breast cancer. With V trimmed by 6 bases and J by 1 base, 10 bases remained unmatched. Germline CDR1 is LNHDA and CDR2 is SQIVND (reference sequence). CDR3 size: 18 residues. V is TRBV19 and J is TRBJ2-4, with 12 bases that match TRBD1. The sequenced sample was axillary lymph node tissue. The TCR was taken from a female donor with breast cancer. Some clones in this sample may be carry-over from other donors' samples. CDR3 in amino acids: CASSPGQGAIGAKNIQYF. CDR3 coding DNA: TGTGCCAGTAGCCCGGGACAGGGGGCAATCGGGGCCAAAAACATTCAGTACTTC.